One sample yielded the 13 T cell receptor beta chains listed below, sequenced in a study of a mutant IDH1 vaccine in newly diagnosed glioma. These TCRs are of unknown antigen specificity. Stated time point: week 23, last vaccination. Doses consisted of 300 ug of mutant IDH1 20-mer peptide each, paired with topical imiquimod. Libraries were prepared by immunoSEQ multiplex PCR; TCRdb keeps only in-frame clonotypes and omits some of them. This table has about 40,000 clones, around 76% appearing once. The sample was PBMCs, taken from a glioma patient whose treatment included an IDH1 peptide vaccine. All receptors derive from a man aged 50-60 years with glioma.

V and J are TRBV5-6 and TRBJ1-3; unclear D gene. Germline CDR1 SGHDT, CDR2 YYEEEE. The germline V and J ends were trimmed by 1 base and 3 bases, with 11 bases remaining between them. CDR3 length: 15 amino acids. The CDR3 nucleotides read TGTGCCAGCAGCTTGAGGCAGGCCCGTGGAAACACCATATATTTT. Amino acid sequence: CASSLRQARGNTIYF.

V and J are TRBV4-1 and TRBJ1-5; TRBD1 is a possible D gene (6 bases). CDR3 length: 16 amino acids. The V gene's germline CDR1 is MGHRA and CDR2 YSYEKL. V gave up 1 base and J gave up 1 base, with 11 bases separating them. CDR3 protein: CASSQAFTGSNQPQHF. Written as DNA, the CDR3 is TGCGCCAGCAGCCAAGCCTTCACAGGGAGCAATCAGCCCCAGCATTTT.

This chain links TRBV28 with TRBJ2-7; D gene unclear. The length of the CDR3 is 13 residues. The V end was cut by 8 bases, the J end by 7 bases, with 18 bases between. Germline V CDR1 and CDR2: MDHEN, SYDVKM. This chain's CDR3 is CASYHPSSIEQYF. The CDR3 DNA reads TGTGCCAGCTACCACCCCAGCTCTATTGAGCAGTACTTC. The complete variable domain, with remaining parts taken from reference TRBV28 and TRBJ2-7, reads DVKVTQSSRYLVKRTGEKVFLECVQDMDHENMFWYRQDPGLGLRLIYFSYDVKMKEKGDIPEGYSVSREKKERFSLILESASTNQTSMYLCASYHPSSIEQYFGPGTRLTVT.

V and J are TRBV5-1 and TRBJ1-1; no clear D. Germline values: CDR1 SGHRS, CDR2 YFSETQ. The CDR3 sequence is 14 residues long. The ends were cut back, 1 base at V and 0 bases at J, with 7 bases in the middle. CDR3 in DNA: TGCGCCAGCAGCTTGCGGCGTCTGAACACTGAAGCTTTCTTT. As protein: CASSLRRLNTEAFF.

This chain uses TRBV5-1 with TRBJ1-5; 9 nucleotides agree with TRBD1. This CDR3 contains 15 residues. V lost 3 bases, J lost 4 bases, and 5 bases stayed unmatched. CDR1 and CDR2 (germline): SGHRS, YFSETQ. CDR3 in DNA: TGCGCCAGCAGCTACGGGACAGGGAGGAATCAGCCCCAGCATTTT. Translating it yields CASSYGTGRNQPQHF.

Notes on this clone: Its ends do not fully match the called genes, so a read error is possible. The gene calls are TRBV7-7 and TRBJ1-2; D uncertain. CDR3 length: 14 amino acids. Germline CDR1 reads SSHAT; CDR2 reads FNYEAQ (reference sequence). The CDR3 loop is CASSPRLADYGYTF. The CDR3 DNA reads TGTGCTAGCAGCCCTCGTCTCGCGGACTATGGCTACACCTTC.

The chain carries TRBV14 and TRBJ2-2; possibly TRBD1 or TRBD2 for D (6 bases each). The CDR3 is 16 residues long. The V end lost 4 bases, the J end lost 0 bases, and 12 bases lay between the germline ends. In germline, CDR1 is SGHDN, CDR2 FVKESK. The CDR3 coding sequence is TGTGCCAGCAGCCCTAGGGGGAGGACGAACACCGGGGAGCTGTTTTTT. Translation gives CASSPRGRTNTGELFF.

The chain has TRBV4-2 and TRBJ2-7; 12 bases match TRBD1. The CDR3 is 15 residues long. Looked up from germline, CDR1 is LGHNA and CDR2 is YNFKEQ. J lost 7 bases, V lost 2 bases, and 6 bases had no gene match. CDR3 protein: CASSQPGQGAEEQYF. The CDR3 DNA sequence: TGTGCCAGCAGCCAACCGGGACAGGGGGCTGAAGAGCAGTACTTC.

CDR3 amino acids: CASYPGTGTGELFF. DNA of the CDR3: TGTGCCAGCTATCCCGGGACAGGGACCGGGGAGCTGTTTTTT. The rearrangement uses TRBV9 and TRBJ2-2; 9 nucleotides line up with TRBD1. The germline V gene encodes CDR1 SGDLS and CDR2 YYNGEE. This CDR3 comprises 14 residues. The V gene end was trimmed by 7 bases and the J gene end by 5 bases; junction bases not matched to a gene: 6.

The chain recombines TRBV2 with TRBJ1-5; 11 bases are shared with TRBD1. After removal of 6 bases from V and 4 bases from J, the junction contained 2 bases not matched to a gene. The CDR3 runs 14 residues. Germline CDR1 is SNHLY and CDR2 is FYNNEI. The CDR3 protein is CASRGTGGNQPQHF. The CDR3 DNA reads TGTGCCAGCAGGGGGACAGGGGGGAATCAGCCCCAGCATTTT.

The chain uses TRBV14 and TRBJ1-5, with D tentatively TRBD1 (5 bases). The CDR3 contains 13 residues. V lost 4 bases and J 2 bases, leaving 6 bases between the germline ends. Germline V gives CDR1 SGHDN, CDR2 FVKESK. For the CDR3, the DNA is TGTGCCAGCAGCCGAGGGGGCAATCAGCCCCAGCATTTT. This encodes CASSRGGNQPQHF.

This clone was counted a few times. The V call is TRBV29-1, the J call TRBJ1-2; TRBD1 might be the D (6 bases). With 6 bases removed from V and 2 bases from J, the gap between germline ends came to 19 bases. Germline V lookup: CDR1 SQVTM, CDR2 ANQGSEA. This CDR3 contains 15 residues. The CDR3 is CSVLPRTEPNYGYTF. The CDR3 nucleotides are TGCAGCGTACTCCCCCGGACAGAACCCAACTATGGCTACACCTTC.

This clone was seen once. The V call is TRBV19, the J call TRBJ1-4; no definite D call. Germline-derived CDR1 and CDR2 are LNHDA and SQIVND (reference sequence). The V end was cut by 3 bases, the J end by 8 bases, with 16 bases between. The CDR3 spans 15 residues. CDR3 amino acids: CASSMLNLPGEKLFF. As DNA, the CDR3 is TGTGCCAGTAGTATGCTAAACCTTCCGGGGGAAAAACTGTTTTTT.